The rows below give T cell receptor beta chains drawn from one sample of a study of OX40 agonist ivuxolimab in advanced cancers. The method was immunoSEQ multiplex PCR; TCRdb's version includes in-frame clones alone and lacks a portion of them. Found here are 60,000 to 90,000 clones, 80% to 90% of them singletons; the top ten hold less than 0.85%. Specimen: CD4+ or CD8+ T cells sorted from blood, collected in a trial of the OX40 agonist ivuxolimab. The receptors originated from an adult with an advanced solid tumor such as melanoma, head and neck, liver or kidney cancer. The CDR3 runs from the conserved cysteine through the conserved F or W. The order of the fields is clone size, J gene, V gene, CDR3 protein. Only some rows state a clone size, as once, few, many or a class for expanded clones.

. | TRBJ1-1 | TRBV11-1 | CASSATGTEAFF
. | TRBJ2-3 | TRBV6-1 | CASIKGGSADTQYF
. | TRBJ1-2 | TRBV10-3 | CAISRDSPNYGYTF
. | TRBJ2-7 | TRBV6-5 | CASSYSRTYEQYF
. | TRBJ2-3 | TRBV5-4 | CASSRWARTDTQYF
. | TRBJ2-5 | TRBV2 | CASSAQGGLGGTQYF
. | TRBJ2-5 | TRBV15 | CATSFGLAGGDQETQYF
once | TRBJ2-2 | TRBV28 | CASSSPRGPDTGELFF
. | TRBJ1-1 | TRBV28 | CASSPGQNTEAFF
. | TRBJ2-2 | TRBV19 | CASSRGEWRGSTGELFF
. | TRBJ2-3 | TRBV7-9 | CASSLGDRGVMDTQYF
. | TRBJ2-6 | TRBV15 | CATSRGGYGANVLTF
. | TRBJ2-7 | TRBV7-2 | CASSLAAASSYEQYF
. | TRBJ1-3 | TRBV7-2 | CASSWRQGGGNTIYF
once | TRBJ1-2 | TRBV5-5 | CASSLGRAANYGYTF
. | TRBJ2-7 | TRBV2 | CASSENRGHEQYF
. | TRBJ1-5 | TRBV5-6 | CASSSLGRTLNQPQHF
. | TRBJ2-3 | TRBV14 | CASSQTQGYTQYF
. | TRBJ1-1 | TRBV2 | CASSEARGRTEAFF
few | TRBJ2-3 | TRBV7-2 | CASSLAGIASTDTQYF
. | TRBJ2-1 | TRBV7-8 | CASSLAWIFSEQFF
. | TRBJ2-1 | TRBV7-3 | CASSLTPLAGDNEQFF